Included here is one T cell receptor (beta chain) sequence, with context. Its antigen is unknown. The authors built TCR beta libraries using iRepertoire HTBI primers and Arm-PCR of CDR3 regions. One entry per CDR3 protein results from TCRdb running MiXCR on the multiplex PCR reads. The sample has about 200,000 distinct CDR3 sequences, around 20% seen once. The time point denotes: newly diagnosed GD, antithyroid drugs for less than 3 months. Researchers made the TCR library from RNA that was extracted from PBMCs. Peripheral blood, at 7.5 to 9 milliliters, went into EDTA tubes. This entry is derived from a study of regulatory T cells in long-lasting Graves disease. Across the whole study: Antithyroid drugs had been taken by newly diagnosed Graves' patients for under 3 months. Overall study findings and caveats: Repertoires from persistent disease leaned toward TRBV28, TRBJ1-2 and TRBJ2-5.

The V and J ends lost 3 bases and 6 bases, in that order; junction bases with no gene match: 11. The CDR3 is 18 residues long. Germline loops: CDR1 MNHNS, CDR2 SASEGT. The sample also formed part of further work on T cells in Graves' hyperthyroidism and ophthalmopathy.

The source is a woman aged 30 to 39 with Graves disease. The starting material was peripheral blood mononuclear cells (PBMCs), obtained at new diagnosis, from a patient treated with antithyroid drugs. The rearrangement uses TRBV6-1 and TRBJ2-2; 12 bases line up with TRBD2. CDR3 sequence (DNA): TGTGCCAGCAGTGATAAAAGTCTAGCGGGAGGGCCCGCCGGGGAGCTGTTTTTT. Encoded protein: CASSDKSLAGGPAGELFF.